These 23 T cell receptor beta chains originate from one sample sequenced in a study of OX40 agonist ivuxolimab in advanced cancers. Some clones are missing from TCRdb's copy, which holds only in-frame ones; the method was immunoSEQ multiplex PCR. The sample lists approximately 40,000 clones, approximately 80% occurring once. This sample comprised CD4+ or CD8+ T cells sorted from blood, obtained in a trial of the OX40 agonist ivuxolimab. These receptor sequences come from an adult with an advanced solid tumor such as melanoma, head and neck, liver or kidney cancer.

J is TRBJ2-7 and V is TRBV10-1; no definite D call. In germline, CDR1 is WNHNN, CDR2 SYGVQD (reference sequence). V lost 3 bases and J 5 bases, leaving 5 bases between the germline ends. CDR3 size: 11 residues. CDR3: CASSDGNEQYF. The CDR3 nucleotides read TGCGCCAGCAGTGATGGGAACGAGCAGTACTTC.

The chain has TRBV9 and TRBJ1-3; D ambiguous. Trimming cost V 4 bases and J 2 bases, with 13 bases left between them. CDR1 SGDLS and CDR2 YYNGEE come from the germline V gene. The CDR3 length is 15 residues. As DNA, the CDR3 is TGTGCCAGCAGCCCCTCCCGGGCAGCTGGAAACACCATATATTTT. Protein sequence: CASSPSRAAGNTIYF. Full variable domain (remainder filled in from reference TRBV9 and TRBJ1-3): DSGVTQTPKHLITATGQRVTLRCSPRSGDLSVYWYQQSLDQGLQFLIQYYNGEERAKGNILERFSAQQFPDLHSELNLSSLELGDSALYFCASSPSRAAGNTIYFGEGSWLTVV.

This rearrangement joins TRBV19 to TRBJ2-1; tentative D call: TRBD2 (5 bases). The CDR3 contains 15 residues. The V end was cut by 5 bases, the J end by 6 bases, with 17 bases between. The germline V gene encodes CDR1 LNHDA and CDR2 SQIVND (reference sequence). CDR3 nucleotides: TGTGCCAGTAGTCCCCGGGCTAGAGGAGGCAATGAGCAGTTCTTC. Translating it yields CASSPRARGGNEQFF.

The chain is built from TRBV11-2 and TRBJ1-6; TRBD1 aligns across 7 bases. Germline-derived CDR1 and CDR2 are SGHAT and FQNNGV. Losses at the gene ends were 5 bases for V and 10 bases for J; bases not matched to a gene: 11. This CDR3 is built from 15 residues. CDR3 sequence (DNA): TGTGCCAGCAGCCCGATTGACAGGGCCGGCTCACCCCTCCACTTT. Encoded protein: CASSPIDRAGSPLHF.

This clone was counted between two and nine times. The gene calls are TRBV19 and TRBJ1-2; TRBD1 agrees at 7 bases. V gave up 3 bases and J gave up 8 bases; unmatched junction bases: 9. Germline V gene sequence: CDR1 LNHDA, CDR2 SQIVND (reference sequence). The CDR3 sequence is 14 residues long. The CDR3 coding sequence is TGTGCCAGTAGTATCACAGGGGAAGTCGGCGGCTACACCTTC. Encoded protein: CASSITGEVGGYTF.

The sample holds a few counts of this clone. The chain recombines TRBV12-5 with TRBJ1-2; possible D gene TRBD1, 5 bases. Trimming took 7 bases from V and 13 from J, leaving 19 bases between them. CDR1 is LGHNT, CDR2 FRNRAP, per germline. The CDR3 extends over 12 amino acids. Here the CDR3 reads CASAWDSLNSTF. In DNA, the CDR3 is TGTGCTAGTGCCTGGGACTCTTTGAACTCCACCTTC. Based on the CDR3 plus reference TRBV12-5 and TRBJ1-2, the full variable domain is DARVTQTPRHKVTEMGQEVTMRCQPILGHNTVFWYRQTMMQGLELLAYFRNRAPLDDSGMPKDRFSAEMPDATLATLKIQPSEPRDSAVYFCASAWDSLNSTFGSGTRLTVV.

The chain employs TRBV10-1 and TRBJ1-2, with no clear D. Trimming removed 3 bases from V and 2 bases from J, with 13 bases in between. The V gene's germline CDR1 is WNHNN and CDR2 SYGVQD (reference sequence). The CDR3 consists of 15 residues. The CDR3 protein is CASSDGTELNYGYTF. The CDR3 bases are TGCGCCAGCAGTGACGGTACCGAGCTCAACTATGGCTACACCTTC.

The rearrangement joins TRBV10-1 to TRBJ2-2, with 9 bases matching TRBD2. Germline V CDR1 and CDR2: WNHNN, SYGVQD (reference sequence). There are 16 residues in the CDR3. V shed 3 bases and J 3 bases; nucleotides not matched to a gene: 5. The CDR3 DNA follows: TGCGCCAGCAGTGAATCGCGGGAGGGCGACACCGGGGAGCTGTTTTTT. Translation: CASSESREGDTGELFF.

The gene calls are TRBV27 and TRBJ2-1; the D call may be TRBD1 or TRBD2 (6 bases each). Germline values: CDR1 MNHEY, CDR2 SMNVEV (reference sequence). This CDR3 has 15 amino acids. V shed 9 bases and J shed 2 bases, with 17 bases lying between them. The chain's CDR3 is CASTGGGVPYNEQFF. As DNA, the CDR3 is TGTGCCAGTACCGGGGGCGGGGTTCCCTACAATGAGCAGTTCTTC.

The genes are TRBV6-1 and TRBJ1-2; 7 nucleotides agree with TRBD1. The CDR3 sequence is 15 residues long. Germline trimming cut 0 bases from V and 3 bases from J; bases unmatched to any gene: 4. CDR1 is MNHNS and CDR2 is SASEGT in the germline V gene. The DNA of the CDR3 is TGTGCCAGCAGTGAAGCGCAGGGGGAGTACTATGGCTACACCTTC. It is translated as CASSEAQGEYYGYTF.

The rearrangement uses TRBV5-4 and TRBJ1-2, with 7 bases that match TRBD1. The CDR3 contains 13 residues. Germline V gene data show CDR1 as SGHNT and CDR2 as YYREEE (reference sequence). The V segment lost 2 bases and the J segment 4 bases; nucleotides outside the gene matches: 2. CDR3 sequence (DNA): TGTGCCAGCAGCTTTACAGGGGTCTATGGCTACACCTTC. Protein: CASSFTGVYGYTF.

The chain uses TRBV9 and TRBJ2-5, with a weak D call TRBD2 (5 bases). Germline CDR1 and CDR2: SGDLS and YYNGEE. The CDR3 is 14 amino acids. The V and J ends lost 0 bases and 4 bases respectively, with 10 bases between them. CDR3 DNA sequence: TGTGCCAGCAGCGTAGGCGGGTCGGGAGAGACCCAGTACTTC. This encodes CASSVGGSGETQYF.

This clone was seen only once. This chain connects TRBV7-7 to TRBJ2-1; D is unclear. The CDR3 has 15 amino acids. V was trimmed by 5 bases and J by 0 bases, leaving 11 bases between them. The germline V gene encodes CDR1 SSHAT and CDR2 FNYEAQ (reference sequence). The CDR3 DNA sequence: TGTGCCAGCAGCGTTAGCCTCAGCTCCTACAATGAGCAGTTCTTC. Its translation is CASSVSLSSYNEQFF.

The genes are TRBV5-1 and TRBJ2-7; 8 bases match TRBD2. J gave up 0 bases and V 4 bases, and 6 bases lay outside the gene matches. Germline CDR1 SGHRS, CDR2 YFSETQ. This CDR3 spans 15 amino acids. The CDR3 reads CASSQGLGSSYEQYF. In DNA form, the CDR3 reads TGCGCCAGCAGCCAGGGACTAGGGAGCTCCTACGAGCAGTACTTC.

In the case of this clone: Other nucleotide sequences from this sample produce the same CDR3. The gene calls are TRBV7-2 and TRBJ2-5; D is unclear. Per the germline V gene, CDR1 is SGHTA and CDR2 is FQGNSA. The V end was cut by 1 base, the J end by 5 bases, with 8 bases between. The CDR3 is made up of 13 amino acids. In DNA, the CDR3 is TGTGCCAGCAGCTTAGAAGCCGAGGAGACCCAGTACTTC. The encoded protein is CASSLEAEETQYF.

CDR3 protein: CASRLTGDASTEAFF. CDR3 coding DNA: TGTGCCAGCAGATTAACAGGGGACGCTTCGACTGAAGCTTTCTTT. The chain is built from TRBV27 and TRBJ1-1, with 7 bases aligning to TRBD1. CDR3 length: 15 amino acids. Losses at the gene ends were 6 bases for V and 5 bases for J; bases not matched to a gene: 12. Germline V gene lookup returns CDR1 MNHEY and CDR2 SMNVEV (reference sequence).

The rearrangement uses TRBV5-1 and TRBJ1-1; TRBD1 matches at 11 bases. The CDR3 has 15 residues. The V segment lost 4 bases and the J segment 5 bases; nucleotides outside the gene matches: 7. Germline V gene data show CDR1 as SGHRS and CDR2 as YFSETQ. The CDR3 protein is CASSPGQGARTEAFF. The CDR3 bases are TGCGCCAGCAGCCCCGGACAGGGGGCGAGGACTGAAGCTTTCTTT.

This clone was counted between two and nine times. V usage is TRBV5-4 and J usage is TRBJ1-1; D gene ambiguous. The germline V gene has CDR1 SGHNT and CDR2 YYREEE (reference sequence). V shed 4 bases and J shed 4 bases, with 11 bases lying between them. The CDR3 sequence is 13 residues long. CDR3 nucleotides: TGTGCCAGCAGCAGGGAGGTAGCCACTGAAGCTTTCTTT. The encoded protein is CASSREVATEAFF.

By its share, this clone is medium-sized (0.01 to 0.1%). The rearrangement joins TRBV20-1 to TRBJ2-5; D gene uncertain. The V end lost 5 bases, the J end lost 5 bases, and 6 bases lay between the germline ends. Germline lookup yields CDR1 DFQATT and CDR2 SNEGSKA (reference sequence). This CDR3 has 10 amino acids. Here the CDR3 DNA reads TGCAGTGCTGTTCGGGAGACCCAGTACTTC. Protein product: CSAVRETQYF.

The chain uses TRBV7-9 and TRBJ2-7, with a tentative D call TRBD2 (5 bases). The CDR3 is 13 residues long. Trimming took off 3 bases at V and 5 bases at J, with 11 bases between the two ends. Germline V lookup: CDR1 SEHNR, CDR2 FQNEAQ (reference sequence). Here the CDR3 reads CASSLPSTDEQYF. CDR3 DNA: TGTGCCAGCAGCTTGCCTAGCACCGACGAGCAGTACTTC.

This sequence joins TRBV30 and TRBJ2-7; D uncertain. Germline CDR1 and CDR2: GTSNPN and SVGIG (reference sequence). Trimming stripped 0 bases from V and 0 bases from J, with 9 bases between. The CDR3 consists of 14 residues. The chain's CDR3 is CAWSVGGVSYEQYF. CDR3 coding DNA: TGTGCCTGGAGTGTGGGTGGGGTCTCCTACGAGCAGTACTTC.

V usage is TRBV18 and J usage is TRBJ2-3; 11 bases match TRBD2. Per germline, CDR1 KGHSH and CDR2 LQKENI. This CDR3 spans 16 amino acids. After removal of 6 bases from V and 5 bases from J, the junction contained 10 bases not matched to a gene. Here the CDR3 reads CASSPIAGGPGDTQYF. For the CDR3, the DNA is TGTGCCAGCTCGCCCATAGCGGGAGGGCCTGGAGATACGCAGTATTTT.

DNA for the CDR3: TGTGCCAGCAGTCCCGGCAGGGCGAACACTGAAGCTTTCTTT. The encoded protein is CASSPGRANTEAFF. The chain couples TRBV11-3 to TRBJ1-1; D is perhaps TRBD1 (5 bases). The CDR3 length is 14 residues. V lost 6 bases and J lost 1, with 12 bases in between. The germline V gene has CDR1 SGHNT and CDR2 YENEEA. The complete variable domain, with remaining parts taken from reference TRBV11-3 and TRBJ1-1, reads EAGVVQSPRYKIIEKKQPVAFWCNPISGHNTLYWYLQNLGQGPELLIRYENEEAVDDSQLPKDRFSAERLKGVDSTLKIQPAELGDSAVYLCASSPGRANTEAFFGQGTRLTVV.